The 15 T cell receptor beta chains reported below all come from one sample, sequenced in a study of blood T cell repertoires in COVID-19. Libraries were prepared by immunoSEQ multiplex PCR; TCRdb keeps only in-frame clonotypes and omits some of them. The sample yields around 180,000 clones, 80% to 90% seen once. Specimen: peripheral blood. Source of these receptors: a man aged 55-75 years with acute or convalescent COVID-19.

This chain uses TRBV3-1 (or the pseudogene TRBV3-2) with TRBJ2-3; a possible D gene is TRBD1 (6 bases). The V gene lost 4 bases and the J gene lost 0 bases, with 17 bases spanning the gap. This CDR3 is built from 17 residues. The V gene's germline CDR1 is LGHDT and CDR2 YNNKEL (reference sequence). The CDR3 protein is CASSPRGFTYSTDTQYF. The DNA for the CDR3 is TGTGCCAGCAGCCCCAGGGGCTTTACGTATAGCACAGATACGCAGTATTTT.

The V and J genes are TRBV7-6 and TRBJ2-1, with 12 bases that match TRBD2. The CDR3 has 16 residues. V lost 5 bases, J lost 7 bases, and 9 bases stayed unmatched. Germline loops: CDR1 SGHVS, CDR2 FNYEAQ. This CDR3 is CASSLWTSGIGNEQFF. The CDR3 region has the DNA TGTGCCAGCAGCCTCTGGACTAGCGGGATCGGGAATGAGCAGTTCTTC.

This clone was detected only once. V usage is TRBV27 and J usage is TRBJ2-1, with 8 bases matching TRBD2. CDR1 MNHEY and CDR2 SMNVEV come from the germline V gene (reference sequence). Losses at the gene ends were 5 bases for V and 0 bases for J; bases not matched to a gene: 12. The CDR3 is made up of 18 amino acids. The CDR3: CASSGGGLALSSYNEQFF. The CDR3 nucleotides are TGTGCCAGCAGTGGCGGGGGGCTAGCGCTGAGCTCCTACAATGAGCAGTTCTTC.

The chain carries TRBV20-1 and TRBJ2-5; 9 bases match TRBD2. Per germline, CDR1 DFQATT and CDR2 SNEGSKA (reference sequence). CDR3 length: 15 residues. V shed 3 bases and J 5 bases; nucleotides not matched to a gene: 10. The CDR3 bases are TGCAGTGCTAGTAGCGGGAGCCTAACAGGGGAGACCCAGTACTTC. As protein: CSASSGSLTGETQYF.

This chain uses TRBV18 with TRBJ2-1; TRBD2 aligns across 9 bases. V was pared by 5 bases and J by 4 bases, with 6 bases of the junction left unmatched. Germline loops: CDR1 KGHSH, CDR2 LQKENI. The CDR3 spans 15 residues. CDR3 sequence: CASSAGTSLYNEQFF. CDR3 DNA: TGTGCCAGCTCAGCAGGGACTAGCCTATACAATGAGCAGTTCTTC.

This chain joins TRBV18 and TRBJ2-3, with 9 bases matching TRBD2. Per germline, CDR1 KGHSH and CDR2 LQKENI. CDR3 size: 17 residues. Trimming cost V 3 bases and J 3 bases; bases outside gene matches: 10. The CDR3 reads CASSPSLAGARTDTQYF. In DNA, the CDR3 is TGTGCCAGCTCACCGTCCTTAGCGGGAGCTAGAACAGATACGCAGTATTTT.

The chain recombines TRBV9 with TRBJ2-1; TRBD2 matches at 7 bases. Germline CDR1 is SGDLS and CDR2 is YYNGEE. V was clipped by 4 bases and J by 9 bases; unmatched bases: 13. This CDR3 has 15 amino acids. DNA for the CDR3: TGTGCCAGCAGCCTAACAGGACTAGGGTGGGCTGAGCAGTTCTTC. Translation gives CASSLTGLGWAEQFF.

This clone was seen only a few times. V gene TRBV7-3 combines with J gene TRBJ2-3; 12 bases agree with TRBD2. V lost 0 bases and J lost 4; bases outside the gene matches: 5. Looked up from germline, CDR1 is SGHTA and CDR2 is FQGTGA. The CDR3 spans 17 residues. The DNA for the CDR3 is TGTGCCAGCAGCTTAACGGGGACTAGCGGGCTAGCAGATACGCAGTATTTT. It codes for CASSLTGTSGLADTQYF. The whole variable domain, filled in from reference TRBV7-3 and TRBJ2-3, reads GAGVSQTPSNKVTEKGKYVELRCDPISGHTALYWYRQSLGQGPEFLIYFQGTGAADDSGLPNDRFFAVRPEGSVSTLKIQRTERGDSAVYLCASSLTGTSGLADTQYFGPGTRLTVL.

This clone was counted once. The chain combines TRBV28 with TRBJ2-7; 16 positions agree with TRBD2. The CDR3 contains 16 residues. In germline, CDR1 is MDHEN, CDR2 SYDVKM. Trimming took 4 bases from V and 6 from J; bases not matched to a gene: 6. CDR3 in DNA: TGTGCCAGCAGTTCCGGGACTAGCGGGAGGGAGGGCGAGCAGTACTTC. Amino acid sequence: CASSSGTSGREGEQYF.

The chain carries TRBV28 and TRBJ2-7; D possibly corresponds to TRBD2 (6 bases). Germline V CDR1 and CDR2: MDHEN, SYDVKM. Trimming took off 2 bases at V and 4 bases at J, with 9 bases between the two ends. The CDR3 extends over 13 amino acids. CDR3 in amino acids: CASSLTSKYEQYF. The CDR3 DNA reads TGTGCCAGCAGTTTAACTAGCAAGTACGAGCAGTACTTC.

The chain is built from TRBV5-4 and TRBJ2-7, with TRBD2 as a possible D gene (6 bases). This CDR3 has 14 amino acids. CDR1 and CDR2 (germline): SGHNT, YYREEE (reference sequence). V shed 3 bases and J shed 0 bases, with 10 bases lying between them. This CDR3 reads CASSYRDSSYEQYF. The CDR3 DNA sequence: TGTGCCAGCAGCTACCGGGACTCCTCCTACGAGCAGTACTTC. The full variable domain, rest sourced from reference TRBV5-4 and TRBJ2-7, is ETGVTQSPTHLIKTRGQQVTLRCSSQSGHNTVSWYQQALGQGPQFIFQYYREEENGRGNFPPRFSGLQFPNYSSELNVNALELDDSALYLCASSYRDSSYEQYFGPGTRLTVT.

This chain's CDR3 is CASSGGTGGAGDSNQPQHF. The CDR3, as DNA: TGTGCCAGTAGTGGGGGGACAGGGGGCGCTGGGGATAGCAATCAGCCCCAGCATTTT. The rearrangement joins TRBV19 to TRBJ1-5; TRBD1 aligns across 12 bases. After removal of 5 bases from V and 0 bases from J, the junction contained 11 bases not matched to a gene. The CDR3 contains 19 residues. Germline lookup yields CDR1 LNHDA and CDR2 SQIVND (reference sequence).

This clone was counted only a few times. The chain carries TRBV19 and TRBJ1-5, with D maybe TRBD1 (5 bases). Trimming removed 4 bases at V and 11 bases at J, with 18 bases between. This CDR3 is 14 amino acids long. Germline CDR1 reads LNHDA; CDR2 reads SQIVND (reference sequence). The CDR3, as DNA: TGTGCCAGTAGTAGCCGGACACGAGCAACGACCCAGCATTTT. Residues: CASSSRTRATTQHF.

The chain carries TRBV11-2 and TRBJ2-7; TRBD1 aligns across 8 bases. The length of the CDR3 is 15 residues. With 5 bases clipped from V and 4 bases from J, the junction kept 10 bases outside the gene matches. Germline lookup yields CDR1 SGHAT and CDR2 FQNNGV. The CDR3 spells CASSPRTGLPYEQYF. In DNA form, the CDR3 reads TGTGCCAGCAGCCCACGGACAGGGTTACCTTACGAGCAGTACTTC.

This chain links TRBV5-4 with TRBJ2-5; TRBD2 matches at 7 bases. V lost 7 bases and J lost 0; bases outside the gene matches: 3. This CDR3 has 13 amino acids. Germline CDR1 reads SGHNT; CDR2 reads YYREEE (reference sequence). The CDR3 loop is CASGRGDQETQYF. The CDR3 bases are TGTGCCAGCGGCCGGGGGGACCAAGAGACCCAGTACTTC.